This TCR beta chain is drawn from a study of T cell repertoires in cytomegalovirus infection (dated by TCRdb to the late 2010s). Regarding the study in general: Peptide stimulations targeted recently identified HLA-C-restricted CMV epitopes, whose presentation resists viral immunomodulation, together with well-studied HLA-B-restricted epitopes. Because public TCR beta signatures pointed to carriage of CMV infection together with the matching HLA type, the HLA type of each donor mattered for the analysis.

As encoded in the germline V gene (reference sequence), CDR1 is LNHDA while CDR2 is SQIVND. Relative to germline, V is missing 8 bases and J is missing 3 bases, with 2 bases of the junction outside any gene match. From the cysteine up to the phenylalanine, the CDR3 has a length of 14 residues. The entry retains the CDR3 DNA only, 42 bases that are in frame from base 1. The sample's treatment or condition, from its label and the paper: in vitro stimulation with specific CMV peptide epitopes to enrich CMV-specific T cells. TCRdb lists the instrument as Illumina HiSeq 1500. TCRdb trimmed the raw reads at Q25, called clones with MiXCR and kept productive beta chains. Identical CDR3 proteins give one entry, which carries the most common genes and DNA. For this sample the table gives hundreds of thousands of distinct CDR3 sequences, of which 30% to 40% were detected only once. The ten largest clones add up to over 15% of the sample.

This clonotype was detected ten times or more. Its antigen is unknown. It has no much larger one-base neighbor in the sample; base qualities were not kept. Broader findings and caveats from the paper: Cumulative frequency of public TCR beta family members discriminated carriers of CMV infection plus the relevant HLA type in this cohort and an independent roughly 320-donor cohort. The ex vivo response was dominated by HLA-C-restricted CMV-specific TCR beta clonotypes, which also provided the single most frequent clonotype in two of eight donors.

The TCR was taken from a human donor in good health (CMV status not recorded). Some clones in this sample may be carry-over from other donors' samples. The chain employs TRBV19 and TRBJ2-3, with 13 central nucleotides matching TRBD2. The material was cultured PBMCs, obtained from culture after CMV antigen stimulation. The DNA reads as follows: TGTGCCAGTCGGGGACTAGCGGGGACAGATACGCAGTATTTT. Translated, it reads CASRGLAGTDTQYF.